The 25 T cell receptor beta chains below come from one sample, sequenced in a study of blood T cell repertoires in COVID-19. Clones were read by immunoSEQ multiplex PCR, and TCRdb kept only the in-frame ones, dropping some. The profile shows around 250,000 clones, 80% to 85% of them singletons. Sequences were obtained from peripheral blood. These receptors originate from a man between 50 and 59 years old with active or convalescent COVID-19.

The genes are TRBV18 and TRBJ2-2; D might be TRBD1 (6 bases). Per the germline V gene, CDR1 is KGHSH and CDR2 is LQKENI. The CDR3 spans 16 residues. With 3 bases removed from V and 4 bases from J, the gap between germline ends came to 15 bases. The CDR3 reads CASSPSKQGPTGELFF. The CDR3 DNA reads TGTGCCAGCTCACCCTCGAAACAGGGACCCACCGGGGAGCTGTTTTTT.

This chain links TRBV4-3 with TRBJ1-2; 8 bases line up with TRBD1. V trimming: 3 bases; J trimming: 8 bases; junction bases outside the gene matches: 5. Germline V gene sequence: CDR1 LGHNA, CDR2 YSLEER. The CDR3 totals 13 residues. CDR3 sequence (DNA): TGCGCCAGCAGCCACGGACAGGGTGGGGGCTACACCTTC. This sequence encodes CASSHGQGGGYTF.

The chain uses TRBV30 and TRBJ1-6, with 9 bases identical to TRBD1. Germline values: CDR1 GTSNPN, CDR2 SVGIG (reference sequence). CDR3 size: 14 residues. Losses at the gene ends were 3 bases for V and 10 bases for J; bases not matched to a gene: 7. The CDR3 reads CAWSPGQGRSPLHF. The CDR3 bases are TGTGCCTGGAGCCCAGGACAGGGGAGGTCACCCCTCCACTTT.

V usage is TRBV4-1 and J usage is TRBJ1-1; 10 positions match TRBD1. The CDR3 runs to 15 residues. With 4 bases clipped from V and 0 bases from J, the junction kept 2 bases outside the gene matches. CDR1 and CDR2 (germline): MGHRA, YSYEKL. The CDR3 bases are TGCGCCAGCAGCCGGGGACAGGGGCTGAACACTGAAGCTTTCTTT. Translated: CASSRGQGLNTEAFF.

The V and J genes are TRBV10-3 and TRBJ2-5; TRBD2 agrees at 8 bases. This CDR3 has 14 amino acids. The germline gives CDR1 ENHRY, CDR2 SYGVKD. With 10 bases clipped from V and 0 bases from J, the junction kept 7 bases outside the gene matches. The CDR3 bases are TGTGCCACAGCATTTAGCGGGGACCAAGAGACCCAGTACTTC. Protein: CATAFSGDQETQYF.

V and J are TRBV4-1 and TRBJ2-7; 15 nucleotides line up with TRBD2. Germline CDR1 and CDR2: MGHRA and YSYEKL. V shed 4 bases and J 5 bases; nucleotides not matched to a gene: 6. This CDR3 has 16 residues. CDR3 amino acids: CASSLGLAGGPDEQYF. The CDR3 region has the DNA TGCGCCAGCAGCCTCGGACTAGCGGGGGGGCCTGACGAGCAGTACTTC.

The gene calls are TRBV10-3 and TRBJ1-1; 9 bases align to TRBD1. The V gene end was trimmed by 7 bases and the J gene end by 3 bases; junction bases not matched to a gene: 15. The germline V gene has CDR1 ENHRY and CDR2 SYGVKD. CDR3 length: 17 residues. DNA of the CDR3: TGTGCCATCACTCGGGGACAGGGACCCCCTGGGGACACTGAAGCTTTCTTT. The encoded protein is CAITRGQGPPGDTEAFF.

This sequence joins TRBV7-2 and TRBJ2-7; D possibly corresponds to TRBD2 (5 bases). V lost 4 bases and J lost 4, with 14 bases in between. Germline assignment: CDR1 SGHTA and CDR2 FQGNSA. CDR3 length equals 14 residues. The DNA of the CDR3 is TGTGCCAGCAGCTCCCGTGGAGGTTCATACGAGCAGTACTTC. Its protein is CASSSRGGSYEQYF.

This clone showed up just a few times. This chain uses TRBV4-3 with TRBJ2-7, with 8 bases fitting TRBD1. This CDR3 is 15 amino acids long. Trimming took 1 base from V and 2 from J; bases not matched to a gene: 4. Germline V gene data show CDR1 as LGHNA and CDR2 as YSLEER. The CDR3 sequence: CASSQGTGLTYEQYF. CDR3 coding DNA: TGCGCCAGCAGCCAAGGGACAGGGTTAACCTACGAGCAGTACTTC.

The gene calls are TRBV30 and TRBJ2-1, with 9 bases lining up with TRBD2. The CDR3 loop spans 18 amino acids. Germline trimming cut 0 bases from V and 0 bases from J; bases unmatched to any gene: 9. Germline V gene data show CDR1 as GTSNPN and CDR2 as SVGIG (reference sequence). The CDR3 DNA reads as TGTGCCTGGAGTGTCCCCGGGACTAGCACCAGCTCCTACAATGAGCAGTTCTTC. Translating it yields CAWSVPGTSTSSYNEQFF. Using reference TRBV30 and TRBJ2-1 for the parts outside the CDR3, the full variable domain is SQTIHQWPATLVQPVGSPLSLECTVEGTSNPNLYWYRQAAGRGLQLLFYSVGIGQISSEVPQNLSASRPQDRQFILSSKKLLLSDSGFYLCAWSVPGTSTSSYNEQFFGPGTRLTVL.

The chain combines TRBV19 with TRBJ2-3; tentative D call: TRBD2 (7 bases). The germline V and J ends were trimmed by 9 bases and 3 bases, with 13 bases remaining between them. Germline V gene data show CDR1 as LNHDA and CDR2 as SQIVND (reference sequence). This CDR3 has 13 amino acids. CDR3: CASRGGGTDTQYF. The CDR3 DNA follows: TGTGCCAGCCGAGGGGGGGGAACAGATACGCAGTATTTT.

CDR3 loop: CASSQVGRVLYQETQYF. The DNA of the CDR3 is TGCGCCAGCAGCCAAGTCGGCAGGGTCCTCTACCAAGAGACCCAGTACTTC. This chain uses TRBV4-1 with TRBJ2-5, with D maybe TRBD1 (5 bases). V lost 1 base and J lost 0, with 15 bases in between. The CDR3 runs to 17 residues. Germline V gives CDR1 MGHRA, CDR2 YSYEKL.

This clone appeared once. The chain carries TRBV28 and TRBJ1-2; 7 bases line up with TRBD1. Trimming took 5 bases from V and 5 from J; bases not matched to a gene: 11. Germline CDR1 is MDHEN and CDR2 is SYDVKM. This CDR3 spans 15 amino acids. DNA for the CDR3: TGTGCCAGCAGTCAAGTCGCCAGGGGGGAATATGGCTACACCTTC. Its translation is CASSQVARGEYGYTF.

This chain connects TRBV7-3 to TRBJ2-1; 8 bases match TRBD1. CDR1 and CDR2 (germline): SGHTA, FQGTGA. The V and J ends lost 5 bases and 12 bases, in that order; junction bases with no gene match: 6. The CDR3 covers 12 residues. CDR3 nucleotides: TGTGCCAGCAGCGCACAGGGGGGAGCGCAGTTCTTC. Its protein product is CASSAQGGAQFF.

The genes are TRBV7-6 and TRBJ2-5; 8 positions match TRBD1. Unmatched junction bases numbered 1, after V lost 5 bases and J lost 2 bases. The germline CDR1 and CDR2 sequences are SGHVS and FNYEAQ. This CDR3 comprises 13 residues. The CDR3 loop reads CASSRDRQETQYF. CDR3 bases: TGTGCCAGCAGCCGGGACAGGCAAGAGACCCAGTACTTC.

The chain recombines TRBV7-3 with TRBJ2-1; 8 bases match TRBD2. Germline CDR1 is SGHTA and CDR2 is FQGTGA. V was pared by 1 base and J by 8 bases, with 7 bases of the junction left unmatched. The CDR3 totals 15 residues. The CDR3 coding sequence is TGTGCCAGCAGCTTAATGGCGGGGGGCCGGGATGAGCAGTTCTTC. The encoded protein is CASSLMAGGRDEQFF.

The CDR3 protein is CASSFRTGNTEAFF. The CDR3 DNA sequence: TGTGCCAGCAGCTTCAGGACAGGTAACACTGAAGCTTTCTTT. V and J are TRBV5-4 and TRBJ1-1; 7 bases match TRBD1. CDR3 size: 14 residues. Germline CDR1 reads SGHNT; CDR2 reads YYREEE (reference sequence). Trimming cost V 2 bases and J 2 bases; bases outside gene matches: 3.

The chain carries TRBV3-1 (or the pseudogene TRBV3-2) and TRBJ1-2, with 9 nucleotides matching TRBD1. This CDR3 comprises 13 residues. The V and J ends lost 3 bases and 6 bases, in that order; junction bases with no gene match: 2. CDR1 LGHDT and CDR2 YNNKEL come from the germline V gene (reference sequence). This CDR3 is CASSHRQGDGYTF. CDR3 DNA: TGTGCCAGCAGCCATCGACAGGGGGATGGCTACACCTTC.

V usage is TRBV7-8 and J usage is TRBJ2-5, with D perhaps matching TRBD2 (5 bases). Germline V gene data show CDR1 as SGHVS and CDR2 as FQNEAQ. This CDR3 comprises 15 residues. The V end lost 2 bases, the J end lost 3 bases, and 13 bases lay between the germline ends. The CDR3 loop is CASSLPYPAEETQYF. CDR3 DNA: TGTGCCAGCAGCTTACCGTACCCAGCGGAAGAGACCCAGTACTTC.

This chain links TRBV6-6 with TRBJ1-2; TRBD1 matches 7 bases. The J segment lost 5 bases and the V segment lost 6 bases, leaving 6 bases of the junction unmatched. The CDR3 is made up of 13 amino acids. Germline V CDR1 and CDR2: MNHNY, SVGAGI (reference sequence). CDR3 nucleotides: TGTGCCAGCAGCGCCACAGGGGAGTATGGCTACACCTTC. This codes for CASSATGEYGYTF.

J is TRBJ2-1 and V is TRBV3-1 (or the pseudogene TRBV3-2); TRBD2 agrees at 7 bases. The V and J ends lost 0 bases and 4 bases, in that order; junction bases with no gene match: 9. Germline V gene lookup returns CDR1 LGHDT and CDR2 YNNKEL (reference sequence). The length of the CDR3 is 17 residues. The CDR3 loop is CASSQDLSGGPYNEQFF. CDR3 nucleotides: TGTGCCAGCAGCCAAGACCTTTCGGGAGGCCCTTACAATGAGCAGTTCTTC.

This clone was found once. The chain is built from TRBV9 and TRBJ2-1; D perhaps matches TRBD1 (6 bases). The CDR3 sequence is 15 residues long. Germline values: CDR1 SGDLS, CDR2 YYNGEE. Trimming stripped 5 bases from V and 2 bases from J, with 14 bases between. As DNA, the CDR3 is TGTGCCAGCAGTCAAGAAGGGGGAACCTACAATGAGCAGTTCTTC. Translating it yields CASSQEGGTYNEQFF.

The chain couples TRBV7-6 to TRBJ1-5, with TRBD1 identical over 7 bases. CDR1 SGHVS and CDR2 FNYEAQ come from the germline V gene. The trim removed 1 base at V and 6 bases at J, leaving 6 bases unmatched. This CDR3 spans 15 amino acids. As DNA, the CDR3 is TGTGCCAGCAGCTTAGGACAGGGCATAGGTCAGCCCCAGCATTTT. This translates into CASSLGQGIGQPQHF.

The CDR3 DNA sequence: TGTGCCAGCAGTGCCGTCTGGAACACTGAAGCTTTCTTT. It encodes CASSAVWNTEAFF. The V and J genes are TRBV2 and TRBJ1-1; D uncertain. V gave up 4 bases and J gave up 1 base, with 7 bases separating them. Germline V lookup: CDR1 SNHLY, CDR2 FYNNEI. CDR3 size: 13 residues.

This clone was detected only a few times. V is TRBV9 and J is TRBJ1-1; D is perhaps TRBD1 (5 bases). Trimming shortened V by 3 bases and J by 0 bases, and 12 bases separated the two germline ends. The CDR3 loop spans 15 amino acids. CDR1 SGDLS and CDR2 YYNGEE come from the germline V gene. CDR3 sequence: CASSDRQNMNTEAFF. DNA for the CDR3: TGTGCCAGCAGCGATCGACAGAACATGAACACTGAAGCTTTCTTT.